Each of the 27 T cell receptor beta chains below was sequenced from the same sample in a study of read filtering for tumor transcriptome and immune sequencing. The library was built from 400 ng RNA with molecular barcoded adaptors for alpha/delta and beta/gamma chains. Each CDR3 protein gets one entry after TCRdb re-called the reads with MiXCR. This table holds 94,000 or so distinct CDR3 sequences, roughly an eighth found once. Sample: a population of CD138-negative cells sorted from bone marrow. These receptors were taken from a donor over 35 with multiple myeloma.

This clonotype showed up many times. The rearrangement uses TRBV5-1 and TRBJ2-2; no clear D. This CDR3 has 14 amino acids. Germline V gives CDR1 SGHRS, CDR2 YFSETQ. The V and J ends lost 5 bases and 0 bases respectively, with 8 bases between them. CDR3 region: CASRNSTNTGELFF. CDR3 bases: TGCGCCAGCAGGAATTCTACGAACACCGGGGAGCTGTTTTTT.

In this sample, this clonotype turned up many times. The chain recombines TRBV3-1 with TRBJ2-5, with D uncertain. CDR3 length equals 13 residues. The V end lost 2 bases, the J end lost 5 bases, and 9 bases lay between the germline ends. Germline assignment: CDR1 LGHDT and CDR2 YNNKEL (reference sequence). The CDR3 DNA reads TGTGCCAGCAGCCAAAACAGACGGGAGACCCAGTACTTC. Amino acid sequence: CASSQNRRETQYF.

This chain connects TRBV7-6 to TRBJ2-2, with TRBD1 matching 7 bases. The length of the CDR3 is 17 residues. Germline loops: CDR1 SGHVS, CDR2 FNYEAQ. The junction had 7 bases not matched to a gene; V was cut back by 3 bases and J by 0 bases. Written as DNA, the CDR3 is TGTGCCAGCAGCTTGTATGGACAGGCCCCGAACACCGGGGAGCTGTTTTTT. Residues: CASSLYGQAPNTGELFF.

With regard to this clonotype: The junction shows a germline mismatch at one end, possibly a read error. V usage is TRBV20-1 and J usage is TRBJ2-1; 8 positions agree with TRBD2. The germline V gene encodes CDR1 DFQATT and CDR2 SNEGSKA (reference sequence). The length of the CDR3 is 14 residues. The CDR3 loop reads CCASGLVSYNGQFF. The CDR3 bases are TGCTGTGCTTCGGGACTAGTTTCCTACAATGGGCAGTTCTTC.

This clonotype was picked up many times. V gene TRBV2 combines with J gene TRBJ2-1; 10 positions agree with TRBD2. CDR3 length equals 15 residues. Germline CDR1 is SNHLY and CDR2 is FYNNEI. V was clipped by 6 bases and J by 8 bases; unmatched bases: 10. The CDR3: CASSPGVAGGDEQFF. The CDR3 DNA reads as TGTGCCAGCAGCCCCGGGGTAGCGGGAGGAGATGAGCAGTTCTTC. Combining the CDR3 with reference TRBV2 and TRBJ2-1 gives the whole variable domain EPEVTQTPSHQVTQMGQEVILRCVPISNHLYFYWYRQILGQKVEFLVSFYNNEISEKSEIFDDQFSVERPDGSNFTLKIRSTKLEDSAMYFCASSPGVAGGDEQFFGPGTRLTVL.

The chain carries TRBV13 and TRBJ2-1; 11 nucleotides match TRBD2. V was clipped by 7 bases and J by 9 bases; unmatched bases: 14. Germline values: CDR1 PRHDT, CDR2 FYEKMQ (reference sequence). This CDR3 is built from 16 residues. CDR3 region: CASNTPGLAEGSEQFF. As DNA, the CDR3 is TGTGCCAGCAACACACCGGGACTAGCGGAAGGTAGTGAGCAGTTCTTC.

A word on this clonotype: A read error may explain this, as a much larger clone is one base away. V and J are TRBV4-1 and TRBJ1-1, with unresolved D. CDR1 MGHRA and CDR2 YSYEKL come from the germline V gene. This CDR3 has 15 amino acids. The chain's CDR3 is CASGQDARSNTEAFF. In DNA form, the CDR3 reads TGCGCCAGCGGCCAAGATGCTCGCTCGAACACTGAAGCTTTCTTT.

This clonotype was counted many times. V usage is TRBV6-6 and J usage is TRBJ2-1; TRBD2 aligns across 9 bases. Germline V gives CDR1 MNHNY, CDR2 SVGAGI (reference sequence). With V trimmed by 2 bases and J by 5 bases, 4 bases remained unmatched. The CDR3 covers 15 residues. As DNA, the CDR3 is TGTGCCAGCAGTTACCCCGCGGGAGGGGACAATGAGCAGTTCTTC. Residues: CASSYPAGGDNEQFF.

This sequence joins TRBV3-1 and TRBJ2-7, with 12 positions matching TRBD2. V was clipped by 3 bases and J by 6 bases; unmatched bases: 6. This CDR3 contains 15 residues. The germline V gene has CDR1 LGHDT and CDR2 YNNKEL (reference sequence). For the CDR3, the DNA is TGTGCCAGCAGCCAGTGGACTAGCGGGAATAGCGAGCAGTACTTC. It yields the protein CASSQWTSGNSEQYF.

Ten or more counts support this clonotype. V and J are TRBV28 and TRBJ2-4; D might be TRBD2 (6 bases). CDR1 and CDR2 (germline): MDHEN, SYDVKM. The CDR3 length is 15 residues. V gave up 7 bases and J gave up 0 bases, with 13 bases separating them. The CDR3 reads CASNPGVAAKNIQYF. The CDR3 DNA reads TGTGCCAGCAACCCGGGGGTGGCAGCCAAAAACATTCAGTACTTC. Looking up the rest from reference TRBV28 and TRBJ2-4 gives the full variable domain: DVKVTQSSRYLVKRTGEKVFLECVQDMDHENMFWYRQDPGLGLRLIYFSYDVKMKEKGDIPEGYSVSREKKERFSLILESASTNQTSMYLCASNPGVAAKNIQYFGAGTRLSVL.

This clonotype came up many times. This rearrangement joins TRBV2 to TRBJ1-1; weak D call: TRBD1 (5 bases). The CDR3 sequence is 14 residues long. Germline values: CDR1 SNHLY, CDR2 FYNNEI. The V and J ends lost 4 bases and 2 bases respectively, with 11 bases between them. In DNA form, the CDR3 reads TGTGCCAGCAGTGGAGGGACGACCAACACTGAAGCTTTCTTT. Translating gives CASSGGTTNTEAFF.

Concerning this clonotype itself: Given a much more abundant clone one base away, this may be a read error. This chain links TRBV28 with TRBJ2-7, with a possible D match to TRBD1 (5 bases). The CDR3 contains 12 residues. Germline-derived CDR1 and CDR2 are MDHEN and SYDVKM. V lost 10 bases and J lost 0, with 10 bases in between. The CDR3 spells CATVDTSYEQYF. The CDR3 DNA reads as TGTGCCACCGTGGACACCTCCTACGAGCAGTACTTC.

This clonotype was counted many times. The chain has TRBV4-1 and TRBJ1-1; TRBD1 agrees at 7 bases. After removal of 3 bases from V and 7 bases from J, the junction contained 11 bases not matched to a gene. Germline lookup yields CDR1 MGHRA and CDR2 YSYEKL. There are 15 residues in the CDR3. The CDR3 bases are TGCGCCAGCAGCCAGTACGACAGGGATATCGGTGAAGCTTTCTTT. Translated: CASSQYDRDIGEAFF.

This clonotype has ten or more counts. The chain combines TRBV7-3 with TRBJ1-1; D is possibly TRBD1 (6 bases). The CDR3 sequence is 13 residues long. In germline, CDR1 is SGHTA, CDR2 FQGTGA. Trimming removed 4 bases from V and 4 bases from J, with 10 bases in between. CDR3: CASSSGAVTEAFF. CDR3 DNA: TGTGCCAGCAGCTCGGGGGCAGTCACTGAAGCTTTCTTT.

This clonotype was recorded at least ten times. In DNA, the CDR3 is TGCGCCAGCAGCTCGGACAGCTACTACGAGCAGTACTTC. Amino acids: CASSSDSYYEQYF. The J gene is TRBJ2-7, the V gene TRBV5-1; D is perhaps TRBD1 (6 bases). The V gene's germline CDR1 is SGHRS and CDR2 YFSETQ. CDR3 length: 13 amino acids. V was cut by 3 bases and J by 3 bases, with 10 bases left in between.

This clonotype occurred many times. This chain joins TRBV11-3 and TRBJ2-5, with a possible D match to TRBD1 (6 bases). The CDR3 loop spans 13 amino acids. Germline values: CDR1 SGHNT, CDR2 YENEEA. The germline V and J ends were trimmed by 3 bases and 3 bases, with 8 bases remaining between them. The CDR3 protein is CASSLGAKETQYF. The CDR3 bases are TGTGCCAGCAGCTTGGGGGCCAAAGAGACCCAGTACTTC. Full variable domain (outside the CDR3, taken from reference TRBV11-3 and TRBJ2-5): EAGVVQSPRYKIIEKKQPVAFWCNPISGHNTLYWYLQNLGQGPELLIRYENEEAVDDSQLPKDRFSAERLKGVDSTLKIQPAELGDSAVYLCASSLGAKETQYFGPGTRLLVL.

There are a few counts of this clonotype. The chain uses TRBV7-6 and TRBJ1-1; 8 bases are shared with TRBD1. J was trimmed by 1 base and V by 5 bases; bases with no gene match: 6. CDR3 length equals 15 residues. In germline, CDR1 is SGHVS, CDR2 FNYEAQ. The CDR3 reads CASSGAGTGNTEAFF. Written as DNA, the CDR3 is TGTGCCAGCAGCGGGGCCGGGACAGGGAACACTGAAGCTTTCTTT.

This clonotype came up many times. The chain employs TRBV7-2 and TRBJ2-3, with 9 bases that match TRBD2. V trimming: 5 bases; J trimming: 1 base; junction bases outside the gene matches: 10. The CDR3 is 17 residues long. Per the germline V gene, CDR1 is SGHTA and CDR2 is FQGNSA. The CDR3 here is CASSPRYRTSGTDTQYF. As DNA, the CDR3 is TGTGCCAGCAGCCCAAGGTACCGGACTAGCGGCACAGATACGCAGTATTTT.

The sample holds many counts of this clonotype. V usage is TRBV6-5 and J usage is TRBJ2-1; 12 bases are a match to TRBD2. This CDR3 has 21 residues. Looked up from germline, CDR1 is MNHEY and CDR2 is SVGAGI. V lost 0 bases and J lost 1; bases outside the gene matches: 13. CDR3 sequence (DNA): TGTGCCAGCAGTTACTCGTATCCAGGGCTAGCGGGAGGGCCGTCCTACAATGAGCAGTTCTTC. Translating it yields CASSYSYPGLAGGPSYNEQFF.

Concerning this clonotype itself: One end of the junction varies from germline; a read error may be responsible. The gene calls are TRBV11-2 and TRBJ2-7; D is unclear. This CDR3 spans 16 amino acids. Germline CDR1 reads SGHAT; CDR2 reads FQNNGV. The CDR3: CASGLDREAAAYEQYF. DNA for the CDR3: TGTGCCAGCGGCTTAGATAGAGAGGCGGCCGCCTACGAGCAGTACTTC.

This clonotype has a handful of counts. The chain employs TRBV5-1 and TRBJ2-4; 8 bases match TRBD1. In germline, CDR1 is SGHRS, CDR2 YFSETQ. The CDR3 is 14 amino acids. The V gene end was trimmed by 3 bases and the J gene end by 7 bases; junction bases not matched to a gene: 6. CDR3 in DNA: TGCGCCAGCAGCTCCGGACAGGGTCCGAACATTCAGTACTTC. This sequence encodes CASSSGQGPNIQYF. Variable domain in full (rest from reference TRBV5-1 and TRBJ2-4): KAGVTQTPRYLIKTRGQQVTLSCSPISGHRSVSWYQQTPGQGLQFLFEYFSETQRNKGNFPGRFSGRQFSNSRSEMNVSTLELGDSALYLCASSSGQGPNIQYFGAGTRLSVL.

This clonotype occurred many times. This chain connects TRBV6-2 or TRBV6-3 to TRBJ2-5, with TRBD1 matching 7 bases. Germline CDR1 reads MNHEY; CDR2 reads SVGEGT. This CDR3 is built from 13 residues. V gave up 9 bases and J gave up 4 bases; unmatched junction bases: 8. The CDR3 coding sequence is TGTGCCAGTGAGACAGGGCCCAGAGAGACCCAGTACTTC. Translation gives CASETGPRETQYF.

The chain joins TRBV19 to TRBJ1-1, with 7 bases matching TRBD1. V was pared by 6 bases and J by 7 bases, with 5 bases of the junction left unmatched. Germline V CDR1 and CDR2: LNHDA, SQIVND (reference sequence). This CDR3 is 12 amino acids long. The DNA for the CDR3 is TGTGCCAGTAGGTTTAGGGACAGTGAAGCTTTCTTT. Translation gives CASRFRDSEAFF.

This clonotype was counted many times. The rearrangement links TRBV29-1 to TRBJ1-1; a weak D match, TRBD1 (5 bases). CDR1 SQVTM and CDR2 ANQGSEA come from the germline V gene. The CDR3 extends over 14 amino acids. V shed 3 bases and J shed 0 bases, with 11 bases lying between them. CDR3: CSVDVWGVNTEAFF. CDR3 DNA sequence: TGCAGCGTTGATGTTTGGGGGGTGAACACTGAAGCTTTCTTT.

Points on this clonotype: A much larger clone differs by one base, so this may be a read error. In this CDR3 the conserved last residue, phenylalanine or tryptophan, is missing, so a read error is likely. The chain uses TRBV5-1 and TRBJ1-6; D gene unclear. V was trimmed by 0 bases and J by 9 bases, leaving 13 bases between them. The CDR3 contains 15 residues. Per germline, CDR1 SGHRS and CDR2 YFSETQ. The CDR3 sequence is CASSLEPGGGSPLHI. The CDR3 nucleotides read TGCGCCAGCAGCTTGGAGCCAGGCGGTGGTTCACCCCTCCACATT.

The table lists this clonotype with many counts. The chain couples TRBV19 to TRBJ2-7, with no clear D. CDR1 is LNHDA, CDR2 SQIVND, per germline (reference sequence). Trimming removed 9 bases at V and 1 base at J, with 10 bases between. The CDR3 is 12 amino acids. The CDR3 protein is CASGTPSYEQYF. The CDR3 bases are TGTGCCAGCGGTACACCATCCTACGAGCAGTACTTC.

This clonotype was found many times. This sequence joins TRBV29-1 and TRBJ2-3; 7 nucleotides match TRBD2. V was pared by 4 bases and J by 1 base, with 5 bases of the junction left unmatched. Germline CDR1 reads SQVTM; CDR2 reads ANQGSEA. The CDR3 has 14 residues. The CDR3, as DNA: TGCAGCGTTGCGAGGGCGGGAGGCACAGATACGCAGTATTTT. Its protein is CSVARAGGTDTQYF.